What follows describes a single T cell receptor (beta chain). Its matching antigen is unknown. This sample is drawn from a study of cytomegalovirus exposure and HLA in healthy donors. CDR1 is SGHTA, CDR2 FQGTGA, per germline. The CDR3 has 16 residues. The trim removed 5 bases at V and 6 bases at J, leaving 6 bases unmatched. General study results and limits: Associated with HLA alleles at 0.05 false discovery rate in a later analysis were around 15,000 TCR beta sequences.

The PCR ran on 60 Vbeta and 13 Jbeta primers. Assay used: immunoSEQ multiplex PCR; TCRdb lists only in-frame clones, some missing. There are under 250,000 clones in the sample; more than 75% occur only once, and over 1% lies in the top ten. Sequenced: PBMCs. The origin of this receptor is a human donor in good health. This chain uses TRBV7-3 with TRBJ2-1, with 14 bases matching TRBD2. CDR3 coding DNA: TGTGCCAGCAGCCCGGCGGGACTAGCGGGAGCCAATGAGCAGTTCTTC. Translating gives CASSPAGLAGANEQFF.